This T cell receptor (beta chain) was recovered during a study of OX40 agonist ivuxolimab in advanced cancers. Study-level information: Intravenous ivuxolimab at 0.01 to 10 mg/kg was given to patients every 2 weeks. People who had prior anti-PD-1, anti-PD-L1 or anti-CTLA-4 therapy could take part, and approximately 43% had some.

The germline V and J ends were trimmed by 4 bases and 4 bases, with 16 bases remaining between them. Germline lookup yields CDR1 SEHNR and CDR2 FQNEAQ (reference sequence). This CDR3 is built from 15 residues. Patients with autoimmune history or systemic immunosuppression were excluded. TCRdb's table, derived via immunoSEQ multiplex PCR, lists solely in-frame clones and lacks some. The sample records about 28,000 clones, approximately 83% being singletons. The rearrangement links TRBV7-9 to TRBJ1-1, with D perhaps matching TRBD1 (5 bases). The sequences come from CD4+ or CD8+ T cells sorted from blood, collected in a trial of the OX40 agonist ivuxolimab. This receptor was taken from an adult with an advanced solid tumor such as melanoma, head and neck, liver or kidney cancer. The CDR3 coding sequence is TGTGCCAGCAGCTCCCCGCCCGGGGCGGCCACTGAAGCTTTCTTT. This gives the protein CASSSPPGAATEAFF.